The 10 T cell receptor beta chains presented below share a single source sample, sequenced in a study of post-analysis software for immune sequencing data. Every TCR beta cDNA library bore unique molecular identifiers. Using its own MiXCR run on the PCR reads, TCRdb lists one record per CDR3 protein. The sample consists of about 170,000 distinct CDR3 sequences, about 29% of them appearing once. For these receptors, no antigen is known. Regarding the study as a whole: In patients, TRBV5-6, TRBV5-1 and TRBV20-1 belonged to roughly 5 TRBV segments found more frequently than in controls.

Sample: blood. These receptors were obtained from a girl aged 10 to 17 with multiple sclerosis.

The rearrangement uses TRBV5-1 and TRBJ2-3, with TRBD1 identical over 11 bases. The CDR3 contains 15 residues. The V gene's germline CDR1 is SGHRS and CDR2 YFSETQ. V was clipped by 4 bases and J by 4 bases; unmatched bases: 5. The CDR3 sequence: CASSPQGQGADTQYF. CDR3 nucleotide sequence: TGCGCCAGCAGCCCCCAGGGACAGGGGGCAGATACGCAGTATTTT.

This clonotype was counted ten times or more. The CDR3 DNA is TGTGCCAGCAGCAGGGAGCGGGAGGCCTCCCTTGAGCAGTTCTTC. Translating gives CASSREREASLEQFF. V gene TRBV11-2 combines with J gene TRBJ2-1; 9 bases align to TRBD2. CDR1 is SGHAT and CDR2 is FQNNGV in the germline V gene. The CDR3 totals 15 residues. The V gene end was trimmed by 5 bases and the J gene end by 9 bases; junction bases not matched to a gene: 11.

About this clonotype itself: Sequence at one end of the junction differs from germline and may be a read error. The rearrangement uses TRBV6-1 and TRBJ1-2, with 9 bases lining up with TRBD1. Germline-derived CDR1 and CDR2 are MNHNS and SASEGT. The CDR3 runs to 14 residues. The CDR3 protein is CAYCPDRGDYGYTF. The CDR3 DNA is TGCGCTTATTGTCCTGACAGGGGGGACTATGGCTACACCTTC.

At least ten counts were recorded for this clonotype. V and J are TRBV3-1 and TRBJ2-7; D is unclear. The CDR3 totals 14 residues. The V end was cut by 0 bases, the J end by 6 bases, with 12 bases between. Germline V CDR1 and CDR2: LGHDT, YNNKEL (reference sequence). CDR3 sequence: CASSQDPLVSEQYF. As DNA, the CDR3 is TGTGCCAGCAGCCAAGACCCCCTGGTTAGCGAGCAGTACTTC.

This clonotype was recorded a few times. The chain joins TRBV3-1 to TRBJ1-6; D remains ambiguous. V shed 1 base and J shed 10 bases, with 5 bases lying between them. CDR1 is LGHDT and CDR2 is YNNKEL in the germline V gene (reference sequence). The length of the CDR3 is 12 residues. The CDR3 reads CASSQVGSPLHF. CDR3 coding DNA: TGTGCCAGCAGCCAAGTTGGCTCACCCCTCCACTTT.

In this sample, this clonotype turned up a few times. The rearrangement joins TRBV5-5 to TRBJ1-4; D gene ambiguous. V lost 4 bases and J lost 0, with 10 bases in between. There are 15 residues in the CDR3. Germline V gene sequence: CDR1 SGHKS, CDR2 YYEKEE (reference sequence). The CDR3 DNA is TGTGCCAGCAGCACCAGTCCAACAACTAATGAAAAACTGTTTTTT. It translates to CASSTSPTTNEKLFF.

There are a few counts of this clonotype. In DNA, the CDR3 is TGTGCCAGTACGCCGGACTCGGGATGGGGGGACACTGAAGCTTTCTTT. Amino acid sequence: CASTPDSGWGDTEAFF. This sequence joins TRBV19 and TRBJ1-1; TRBD1 might be the D (5 bases). CDR1 is LNHDA, CDR2 SQIVND, per germline (reference sequence). The CDR3 covers 16 residues. V was shortened by 7 bases and J by 3 bases, with 21 bases between the two germline ends.

This clonotype has at least ten counts. The rearrangement joins TRBV5-1 to TRBJ2-1; 11 bases fit TRBD2. The germline gives CDR1 SGHRS, CDR2 YFSETQ. The CDR3 runs 13 residues. The ends lost 2 bases at V and 8 bases at J; junction bases unmatched: 0. The CDR3, as DNA: TGCGCCAGCAGCTTTAGCGGGAGGGATGAGCAGTTCTTC. Amino acid sequence: CASSFSGRDEQFF.

This chain links TRBV18 with TRBJ1-1; TRBD1 is a possible D gene (5 bases). CDR3 length: 14 amino acids. Trimming left V 4 bases short and J 1 base short, with 10 bases between. Looked up from germline, CDR1 is KGHSH and CDR2 is LQKENI. CDR3 sequence reads: CASSQGNPNTEAFF. CDR3 sequence (DNA): TGTGCCAGCTCACAGGGGAACCCGAACACTGAAGCTTTCTTT.

This clonotype was observed at least ten times. V usage is TRBV5-1 and J usage is TRBJ1-2, with a weak D call TRBD1 (6 bases). Trimming took off 5 bases at V and 4 bases at J, with 9 bases between the two ends. The length of the CDR3 is 12 residues. Germline V gene lookup returns CDR1 SGHRS and CDR2 YFSETQ. The CDR3 here is CASSEQGYGYTF. In DNA, the CDR3 is TGCGCCAGCAGTGAACAGGGCTATGGCTACACCTTC.